The T cell receptor beta chain under discussion was sequenced for a study of yellow fever vaccine responses in identical twins. CDR3 length: 21 amino acids. CDR1 is SNHLY and CDR2 is FYNNEI in the germline V gene. Trimming took 3 bases from V and 0 from J; bases not matched to a gene: 16. Worth noting for this clonotype: Its antigen is unknown.

TCRdb reanalysed the RT-PCR reads using MiXCR and keeps one entry per CDR3 protein. The sample comprises 2,000 or so distinct CDR3 sequences, more than 75% of which are singletons, and about 4.8% rests with the top ten. Findings and limits, study-wide: Twins reportedly had a vaccine T cell response that seemed partly convergent, partly personalized.

The sequences come from T cells from blood (PBMCs), unsorted or a sorted subset (not recorded which), collected before or after yellow fever vaccination (not recorded which). The TCR comes from a woman aged 18-29 years who received the yellow fever vaccine. The genes are TRBV2 and TRBJ1-5, with 11 bases that match TRBD1. The chain's CDR3 is CASSEGTGGSSWVISNQPQHF. The CDR3 bases are TGTGCCAGCAGTGAGGGGACAGGGGGGTCATCTTGGGTTATTAGCAATCAGCCCCAGCATTTT.